The source of this TCR beta chain is a study of T cells in Graves' hyperthyroidism and ophthalmopathy. Study-level results: A model of 13 V-J features distinguished ophthalmopathy from stable hyperthyroidism. Onset of ophthalmopathy came a median roughly 6.9 months after the model predicted it. Appearing also in blood were most of the thyroid clonotypes expanded above 0.001.

Amplification yielded TCR beta CDR3 regions, with RNA transcripts as the source. In the first-round RT-PCR of the TCR CDR3, the HTBI primer set was used. Each CDR3 protein gets one entry after TCRdb re-called the multiplex PCR reads with MiXCR. The sample shows 400,000 to 500,000 distinct CDR3 sequences, approximately 14% of them seen only once. Turning to this clonotype: Its antigen is unknown.

The sequencing input was blood. The TCR originated in a man younger than 35 with Graves' ophthalmopathy.

CDR3 sequence (DNA): TGTGCCAGCAGCTTAGCGCCGTTGGAGACCCAGTACTTC. The encoded protein is CASSLAPLETQYF. V and J are TRBV7-9 and TRBJ2-5; D is ambiguous. The CDR3 has 13 amino acids. Trimming shortened V by 0 bases and J by 5 bases, and 7 bases separated the two germline ends. The germline gives CDR1 SEHNR, CDR2 FQNEAQ (reference sequence).